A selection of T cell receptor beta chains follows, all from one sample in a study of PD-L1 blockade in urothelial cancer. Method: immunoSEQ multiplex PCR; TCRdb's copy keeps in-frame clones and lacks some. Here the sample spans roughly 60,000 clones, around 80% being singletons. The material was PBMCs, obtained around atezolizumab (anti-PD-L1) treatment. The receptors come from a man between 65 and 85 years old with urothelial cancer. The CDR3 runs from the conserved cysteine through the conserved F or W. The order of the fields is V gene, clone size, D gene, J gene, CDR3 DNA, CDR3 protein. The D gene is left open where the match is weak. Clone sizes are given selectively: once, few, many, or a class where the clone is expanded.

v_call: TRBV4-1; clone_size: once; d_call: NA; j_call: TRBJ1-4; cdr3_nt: TGCGCCAGCAGCCAACCTAGAAGGGAAAAACTGTTTTTT; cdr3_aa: CASSQPRREKLFF
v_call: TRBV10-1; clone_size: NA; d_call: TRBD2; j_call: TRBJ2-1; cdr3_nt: TGCGCCAGCAGTGATAATGGACTAGCGGGGAGCTCCTACAATGAGCAGTTCTTC; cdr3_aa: CASSDNGLAGSSYNEQFF
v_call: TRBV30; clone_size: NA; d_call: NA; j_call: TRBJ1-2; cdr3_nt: TGTGCCTGGACAGGGACACCTAACTATGGCTACACCTTC; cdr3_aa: CAWTGTPNYGYTF
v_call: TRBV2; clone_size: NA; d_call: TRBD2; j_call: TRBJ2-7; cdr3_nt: TGTGCCAGCAGGATAGCGGGAGGGTCCTACGAGCAGTACTTC; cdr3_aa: CASRIAGGSYEQYF
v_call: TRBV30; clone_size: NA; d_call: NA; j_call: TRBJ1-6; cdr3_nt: TGTGCCTGGAGTACGAGCCTCTATTCACCCCTCCACTTT; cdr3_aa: CAWSTSLYSPLHF
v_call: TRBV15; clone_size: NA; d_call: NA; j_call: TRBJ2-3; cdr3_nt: TGTGCCACCAGCAGAGATGCGCAGGGGACAGATACGCAGTATTTT; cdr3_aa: CATSRDAQGTDTQYF
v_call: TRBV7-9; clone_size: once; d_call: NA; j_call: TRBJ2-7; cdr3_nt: TGTGCCAGCAGCCCTACGAGCGCCGCCTACGAGCAGTACTTC; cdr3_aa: CASSPTSAAYEQYF
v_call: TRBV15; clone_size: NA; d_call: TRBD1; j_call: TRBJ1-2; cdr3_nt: TGTGCCACCAGCAGAGATATCTCCGGGACAGCACCCCTCTATGGCTACACCTTC; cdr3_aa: CATSRDISGTAPLYGYTF
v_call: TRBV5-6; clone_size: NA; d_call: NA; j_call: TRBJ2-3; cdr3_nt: TGTGCCGGCAGCTTACAGGGTTCAGATACGCAGTATTTT; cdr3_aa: CAGSLQGSDTQYF
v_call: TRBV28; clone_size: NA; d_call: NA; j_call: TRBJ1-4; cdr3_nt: TGTGCCAGCAGTCCCGGGGGGGCGGGTGAAAAACTGTTTTTT; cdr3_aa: CASSPGGAGEKLFF
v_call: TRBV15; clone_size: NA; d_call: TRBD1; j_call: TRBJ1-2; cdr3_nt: TGTGCCACCAGCAGGGGGGGGACAGGGGTCTATGGCTACACCTTC; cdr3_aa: CATSRGGTGVYGYTF
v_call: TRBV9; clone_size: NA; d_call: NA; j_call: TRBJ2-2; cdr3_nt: TGTGCCAGCAGCCTCGGGACTGCTGCCACCGGGGAGCTGTTTTTT; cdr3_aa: CASSLGTAATGELFF
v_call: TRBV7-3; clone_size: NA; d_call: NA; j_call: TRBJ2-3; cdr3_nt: TGTGCCAGCAGCACCCGACAGACAGATACGCAGTATTTT; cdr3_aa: CASSTRQTDTQYF
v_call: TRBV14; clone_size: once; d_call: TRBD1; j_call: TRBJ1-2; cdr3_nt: TGTGCCAGCAGCGCGACAGGGGTCGGTGGCTACACCTTC; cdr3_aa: CASSATGVGGYTF
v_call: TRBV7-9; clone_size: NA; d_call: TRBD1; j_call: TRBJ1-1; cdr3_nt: TGTGCCAGCAGCTATTTGGACAGGGCGAACACTGAAGCTTTCTTT; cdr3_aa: CASSYLDRANTEAFF
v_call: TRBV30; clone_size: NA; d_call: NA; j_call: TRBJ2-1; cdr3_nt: TGTGCCTGGAGTAATAACCTAGCCAATGAGCAGTTCTTC; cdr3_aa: CAWSNNLANEQFF
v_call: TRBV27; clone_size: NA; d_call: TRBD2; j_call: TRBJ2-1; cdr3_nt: TGTGCCAGCAGTAACTCGGGACTACTTCTCTCCTACAATGAGCAGTTCTTC; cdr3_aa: CASSNSGLLLSYNEQFF
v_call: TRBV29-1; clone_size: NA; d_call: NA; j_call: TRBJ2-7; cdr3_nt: TGCAGCGTCCCTGGGACTGCCTCGAACCACGAGCAGTACTTC; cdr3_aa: CSVPGTASNHEQYF
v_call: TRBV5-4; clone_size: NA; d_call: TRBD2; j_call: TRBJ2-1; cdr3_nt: TGTGCCAGCACCGGGACTAGCGGCAACAATGAGCAGTTCTTC; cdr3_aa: CASTGTSGNNEQFF
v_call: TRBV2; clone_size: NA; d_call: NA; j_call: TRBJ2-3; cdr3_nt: TGTGCCAGCAGTTTCTTGGGGCGAGATACGCAGTATTTT; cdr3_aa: CASSFLGRDTQYF
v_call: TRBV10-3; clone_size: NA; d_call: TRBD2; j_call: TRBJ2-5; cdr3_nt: TGTGCCATCAGTGAACAACTAGCGGGATACCAAGAGACCCAGTACTTC; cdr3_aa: CAISEQLAGYQETQYF
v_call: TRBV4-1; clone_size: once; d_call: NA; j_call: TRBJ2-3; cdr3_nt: TGCGCCAGCAGCCAAGTAGATCTGGGCCTTAGCACAGATACGCAGTATTTT; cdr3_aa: CASSQVDLGLSTDTQYF
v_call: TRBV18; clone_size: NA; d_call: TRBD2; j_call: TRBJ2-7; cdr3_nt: TGTGCCAGCTCACCGCTAGCGGGAGGAACGTACGAGCAGTACTTC; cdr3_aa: CASSPLAGGTYEQYF
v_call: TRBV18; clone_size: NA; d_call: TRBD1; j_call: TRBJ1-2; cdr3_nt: TGTGCCAGCTCACCACCCGAAAGGACAGGAAACTATGGCTACACCTTC; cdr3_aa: CASSPPERTGNYGYTF